These 26 T cell receptor beta chains share one sample of origin, sequenced in a study of blood T cell repertoires in COVID-19. The data were produced by immunoSEQ multiplex PCR, yet TCRdb's version contains in-frame clones alone and is incomplete. The repertoire holds 100,000 or so clones, under 80% seen once, with less than 20% in the top ten. The sample consisted of peripheral blood. The receptors were sampled from a woman in her 70s with acute or convalescent COVID-19.

This clone turned up a few times. This chain uses TRBV2 with TRBJ2-2; TRBD1 might be the D (6 bases). The CDR3 runs to 15 residues. CDR1 and CDR2 from the germline V gene are SNHLY and FYNNEI. Deletions cut 4 bases from V and 4 bases from J, with 13 bases between. CDR3 loop: CASSGQVARTGELFF. The CDR3 DNA sequence: TGTGCCAGCAGTGGACAGGTAGCTCGCACCGGGGAGCTGTTTTTT.

The J gene is TRBJ1-2, the V gene TRBV4-1, with D tentatively TRBD1 (5 bases). Germline V gene sequence: CDR1 MGHRA, CDR2 YSYEKL. The CDR3 totals 14 residues. The V and J ends lost 0 bases and 4 bases respectively, with 9 bases between them. CDR3 nucleotides: TGCGCCAGCAGCCAAGATGGGGGGACCTATGGCTACACCTTC. It yields the protein CASSQDGGTYGYTF.

The gene calls are TRBV3-1 (or the pseudogene TRBV3-2) and TRBJ1-1; D may be TRBD1 (5 bases). Germline-derived CDR1 and CDR2 are LGHDT and YNNKEL (reference sequence). Trimming cost V 0 bases and J 3 bases, with 11 bases left between them. The CDR3 totals 15 residues. The CDR3 reads CASSQDGGSYTEAFF. In DNA, the CDR3 is TGTGCCAGCAGCCAAGACGGGGGGTCGTACACTGAAGCTTTCTTT.

The chain links TRBV2 to TRBJ1-5; 12 positions agree with TRBD1. V shed 6 bases, J shed 6 bases, and the junction held 9 bases outside the gene matches. Per germline, CDR1 SNHLY and CDR2 FYNNEI. This CDR3 region has 16 residues. This chain's CDR3 is CASRDAGTGGSQPQHF. The CDR3 DNA is TGTGCCAGCAGAGACGCCGGGACAGGGGGCAGTCAGCCCCAGCATTTT.

This chain links TRBV30 with TRBJ2-5; D possibly corresponds to TRBD1 (5 bases). The CDR3 runs 13 residues. Germline assignment: CDR1 GTSNPN and CDR2 SVGIG (reference sequence). The V and J ends lost 1 base and 7 bases respectively, with 13 bases between them. CDR3 sequence: CAWSESDTLTQYF. CDR3 nucleotide sequence: TGTGCCTGGAGTGAATCGGACACATTGACCCAGTACTTC.

The J gene is TRBJ1-2, the V gene TRBV7-2; the D is unclear. The germline V gene has CDR1 SGHTA and CDR2 FQGNSA. The CDR3 runs to 13 residues. The V gene lost 1 base and the J gene lost 1 base, with 4 bases spanning the gap. CDR3: CASSLDSNYGYTF. The CDR3 bases are TGTGCCAGCAGCTTAGACAGTAACTATGGCTACACCTTC.

The genes are TRBV30 and TRBJ1-1; 7 bases are shared with TRBD1. CDR1 is GTSNPN, CDR2 SVGIG, per germline (reference sequence). Unmatched junction bases numbered 8, after V lost 3 bases and J lost 4 bases. The CDR3 is 14 amino acids. CDR3 sequence: CAWRPTGYGTEAFF. Here the CDR3 DNA reads TGTGCCTGGAGACCGACAGGGTACGGCACTGAAGCTTTCTTT.

The V gene is TRBV2, the J gene TRBJ1-6; TRBD1 aligns across 7 bases. Germline CDR1 SNHLY, CDR2 FYNNEI. V lost 6 bases, J lost 9 bases, and 11 bases stayed unmatched. This CDR3 comprises 15 residues. The CDR3: CASRSTGTVSSPLHF. The CDR3 nucleotides are TGTGCCAGCAGAAGTACCGGGACAGTCAGTTCACCCCTCCACTTT. The full variable domain, with the rest looked up from reference TRBV2 and TRBJ1-6, is EPEVTQTPSHQVTQMGQEVILRCVPISNHLYFYWYRQILGQKVEFLVSFYNNEISEKSEIFDDQFSVERPDGSNFTLKIRSTKLEDSAMYFCASRSTGTVSSPLHFGNGTRLTVT.

V and J are TRBV6-6 and TRBJ2-5, with TRBD1 as a possible D gene (5 bases). Per germline, CDR1 MNHNY and CDR2 SVGAGI (reference sequence). Between the trimmed V and J ends, which lost 6 bases and 1 base, there was a span of 15 bases. The CDR3 contains 15 residues. This CDR3 is CASSQRGRTQETQYF. The DNA of the CDR3 is TGTGCCAGCAGCCAAAGGGGCAGGACCCAAGAGACCCAGTACTTC.

This clone was seen more than once but under ten times. The chain links TRBV4-1 to TRBJ2-7, with D possibly matching TRBD2 (5 bases). V was shortened by 0 bases and J by 0 bases, with 18 bases between the two germline ends. The CDR3 has 18 residues. CDR1 MGHRA and CDR2 YSYEKL come from the germline V gene. CDR3 in amino acids: CASSQDPVGLGSSYEQYF. The DNA of the CDR3 is TGCGCCAGCAGCCAAGATCCGGTAGGGCTGGGGAGCTCCTACGAGCAGTACTTC.

The chain couples TRBV27 to TRBJ2-3, with 14 bases lining up with TRBD2. The trim removed 6 bases at V and 5 bases at J, leaving 7 bases unmatched. CDR1 and CDR2 from the germline V gene are MNHEY and SMNVEV (reference sequence). The CDR3 totals 16 residues. Here the CDR3 reads CASSPGTSGGGDTQYF. CDR3 nucleotides: TGTGCCAGCAGCCCCGGGACTAGCGGGGGAGGAGATACGCAGTATTTT.

The chain links TRBV10-3 to TRBJ2-2, with TRBD1 matching over 7 bases. Unmatched junction bases numbered 0, after V lost 4 bases and J lost 1 base. The CDR3 length is 14 residues. Germline-derived CDR1 and CDR2 are ENHRY and SYGVKD. CDR3 protein: CAISGQGNTGELFF. CDR3 sequence (DNA): TGTGCCATCAGTGGACAGGGGAACACCGGGGAGCTGTTTTTT.

This rearrangement joins TRBV7-8 to TRBJ1-6; 7 bases line up with TRBD1. This CDR3 comprises 15 residues. Germline-derived CDR1 and CDR2 are SGHVS and FQNEAQ. V gave up 5 bases and J gave up 8 bases; unmatched junction bases: 9. This chain's CDR3 is CASSITGVEDSPLHF. The CDR3 nucleotides read TGTGCCAGCAGCATAACAGGGGTAGAGGATTCACCCCTCCACTTT. The variable domain in full, with the rest retrieved from reference TRBV7-8 and TRBJ1-6, is GAGVSQSPRYKVAKRGQDVALRCDPISGHVSLFWYQQALGQGPEFLTYFQNEAQLDKSGLPSDRFFAERPEGSVSTLKIQRTQQEDSAVYLCASSITGVEDSPLHFGNGTRLTVT.

The chain carries TRBV25-1 and TRBJ1-2, with TRBD1 matching over 7 bases. Germline V gene data show CDR1 as MGHDK and CDR2 as SYGVNS. This CDR3 region has 16 residues. The trim removed 2 bases at V and 4 bases at J, leaving 10 bases unmatched. The CDR3 sequence is CASSESGDRAGYGYTF. DNA of the CDR3: TGTGCCAGCAGTGAAAGTGGAGACAGGGCGGGCTATGGCTACACCTTC.

This clone was counted many times. The chain uses TRBV28 and TRBJ1-4; D unclear. This CDR3 has 12 amino acids. V gave up 5 bases and J gave up 7 bases, with 8 bases separating them. The V gene's germline CDR1 is MDHEN and CDR2 SYDVKM. The CDR3 sequence: CASSLRGEKLFF. For the CDR3, the DNA is TGTGCCAGCAGTCTGCGAGGTGAAAAACTGTTTTTT.

The rearrangement joins TRBV5-1 to TRBJ2-5, with 9 bases lining up with TRBD1. This CDR3 has 15 residues. Germline CDR1 is SGHRS and CDR2 is YFSETQ. J lost 4 bases, V lost 0 bases, and 4 bases had no gene match. The CDR3 nucleotides are TGCGCCAGCAGCTTGGCCGGGACAGGGAGAGAGACCCAGTACTTC. It encodes CASSLAGTGRETQYF.

The chain has TRBV2 and TRBJ2-5, with TRBD1 matching over 8 bases. The J segment lost 7 bases and the V segment lost 6 bases, leaving 7 bases of the junction unmatched. This CDR3 has 13 residues. The germline V gene has CDR1 SNHLY and CDR2 FYNNEI. This CDR3 reads CASRATGTGTQYF. The CDR3 nucleotides read TGTGCCAGCAGAGCCACCGGGACAGGGACCCAGTACTTC.

The chain employs TRBV19 and TRBJ2-7; the D gene is possibly TRBD2 (6 bases). Germline V lookup: CDR1 LNHDA, CDR2 SQIVND (reference sequence). The V gene lost 3 bases and the J gene lost 3 bases, with 18 bases spanning the gap. The CDR3 extends over 16 amino acids. CDR3 protein: CASSIGFSAGGYEQYF. Here the CDR3 DNA reads TGTGCCAGTAGTATTGGCTTCTCTGCCGGGGGCTACGAGCAGTACTTC.

The V call is TRBV2, the J call TRBJ1-2, with unresolved D. CDR3 size: 13 residues. Trimming removed 5 bases from V and 2 bases from J, with 9 bases in between. Germline CDR1 SNHLY, CDR2 FYNNEI. The CDR3 region is CASSTRANYGYTF. The CDR3 coding sequence is TGTGCCAGCAGTACGAGGGCCAACTATGGCTACACCTTC. The full variable domain, with the rest looked up from reference TRBV2 and TRBJ1-2, is EPEVTQTPSHQVTQMGQEVILRCVPISNHLYFYWYRQILGQKVEFLVSFYNNEISEKSEIFDDQFSVERPDGSNFTLKIRSTKLEDSAMYFCASSTRANYGYTFGSGTRLTVV.

The genes are TRBV5-1 and TRBJ1-2, with 9 nucleotides matching TRBD1. Germline-derived CDR1 and CDR2 are SGHRS and YFSETQ. The CDR3 is made up of 16 amino acids. Unmatched junction bases numbered 11, after V lost 1 base and J lost 7 bases. The CDR3 DNA sequence: TGCGCCAGCAGCTTGATACAGGGACAGGGAGGCAGTGGCTACACCTTC. It yields the protein CASSLIQGQGGSGYTF. Supplemented by reference TRBV5-1 and TRBJ1-2, the full variable domain reads KAGVTQTPRYLIKTRGQQVTLSCSPISGHRSVSWYQQTPGQGLQFLFEYFSETQRNKGNFPGRFSGRQFSNSRSEMNVSTLELGDSALYLCASSLIQGQGGSGYTFGSGTRLTVV.

This clone has more than one count but fewer than ten. This CDR3 is CASSLGGASSNQPQHF. The CDR3 nucleotides read TGCGCCAGCAGCTTGGGTGGGGCTTCTAGCAATCAGCCCCAGCATTTT. The rearrangement uses TRBV5-1 and TRBJ1-5; tentatively, D is TRBD1 (5 bases). V lost 0 bases and J lost 0, with 10 bases in between. This CDR3 spans 16 amino acids. Germline CDR1 and CDR2: SGHRS and YFSETQ.

The chain links TRBV4-3 to TRBJ1-4; D might be TRBD1 (6 bases). The CDR3 consists of 14 residues. V was trimmed by 4 bases and J by 4 bases, leaving 10 bases between them. The germline V gene has CDR1 LGHNA and CDR2 YSLEER. The CDR3 spells CASSRTEINEKLFF. The CDR3 nucleotides are TGCGCCAGCAGCCGGACAGAGATTAATGAAAAACTGTTTTTT.

In its sample, this clone was seen a few times. CDR3 nucleotides: TGTGCCAGCAGCCAAGATGGCAGGGGCTATGGCTACACCTTC. It translates to CASSQDGRGYGYTF. The V and J genes are TRBV14 and TRBJ1-2, with a possible D match to TRBD1 (6 bases). The germline CDR1 and CDR2 sequences are SGHDN and FVKESK. V lost 0 bases, J lost 4 bases, and 9 bases lay in between. The CDR3 is 14 residues long.

The chain joins TRBV28 to TRBJ1-3, with 8 bases matching TRBD1. J gave up 4 bases and V 5 bases, and 7 bases lay outside the gene matches. In germline, CDR1 is MDHEN, CDR2 SYDVKM. This CDR3 contains 15 residues. The CDR3 loop reads CASSPRQGRGNTIYF. In nucleotides, the CDR3 is TGTGCCAGCAGTCCGAGACAGGGGCGAGGAAACACCATATATTTT.

The genes are TRBV9 and TRBJ2-5, with D maybe TRBD2 (5 bases). With 0 bases removed from V and 2 bases from J, the gap between germline ends came to 14 bases. The germline CDR1 and CDR2 sequences are SGDLS and YYNGEE. The CDR3 covers 16 residues. The CDR3 bases are TGTGCCAGCAGCGTAGGAGGGAACCCCCTACAAGAGACCCAGTACTTC. Amino acids: CASSVGGNPLQETQYF.

V and J are TRBV5-4 and TRBJ1-1; 7 bases line up with TRBD1. The CDR3 is 14 residues long. Per the germline V gene, CDR1 is SGHNT and CDR2 is YYREEE (reference sequence). V shed 5 bases, J shed 2 bases, and the junction held 6 bases outside the gene matches. The CDR3: CASRPDRANTEAFF. CDR3 bases: TGTGCCAGCAGACCTGACAGGGCCAACACTGAAGCTTTCTTT.